This T cell receptor (beta chain) was documented in a study of identical twins (dated by TCRdb to about 2016). Background for the entire study: To test whether fetal clonotypes persist, the study used deep sequencing on TCR alpha and beta repertoires from monozygotic twins, unrelated adults of various ages, and cord blood. To rule out contamination, the twin experiments were replicated at different times with different library preparation protocols. Overall study results and their limits: Excess twin sharing in beta out-of-frame sequences was weaker because fewer shared sequences lowered the signal-to-noise ratio. Because the same donors could not be followed over many years, conclusions were based on cross-sectional statistical analysis. In monozygotic twins, out-of-frame TCR alpha sharing was systematically underestimated by recombination models, although the models agreed with sharing between unrelated individuals. Out-of-frame TCR alpha sequences shared between twins showed an excess of low generation-probability sequences compared with coincidental sharing between unrelated individuals. Fewer insertions were carried by abundant cord blood beta clonotypes, a similar but weaker trend appeared in young adult naive repertoires, and no such trend appeared in memory repertoires. Invariant T cells such as MAIT and iNKT could partly confound zero-insertion analyses, although diverse VJ usage argued against such confounding for most clonotypes.

Comments on this clonotype: Its antigen has not been determined. Nothing much larger sits one base from this clone, and base qualities are not available.

Sequences MNHEY (CDR1) and SVGAGI (CDR2) are obtained from the germline V gene. The CDR3 runs 15 residues from the cysteine to the phenylalanine. Only the CDR3 region is kept as DNA, spanning 45 bases read in frame from base 1. V loses 0 bases of germline sequence and J loses 2 bases, and the interval between the two ends is 10 bases. Every donor was a healthy Caucasian. The twin cohort consisted of three pairs of female monozygotic twins, all aged about 18 to 29 years. Using Miltenyi CD45RO+ enrichment and human naive T-cell isolation kits, memory (CD45RO+) and naive T cells were isolated from PBMC. Library preparation employed 5' RACE. Instrument on record: Illumina HiSeq 2000. A universal primer binding site was introduced by template switching, and a unique molecular identifier was present in the final cDNA, enabling accurate counting of TCR cDNA molecules. First-strand cDNA for TCR alpha and beta chains was synthesized from specific primers in the conserved constant-segment region. To control for contamination, every cDNA library carried two barcodes: a SMART-Mk sample barcode plus Illumina barcodes. Two successive PCR steps introduced TruSeq adapter sequences along with Illumina sample barcodes. TCR alpha and beta cDNA libraries were sequenced on the Illumina HiSeq platform with custom primers. Processing in the source paper ran as follows. MiGEC processed the raw reads to extract unique molecular identifiers, while MiXCR was used to determine the CDR3 positions. Recombination models were inferred per individual with the repgenHMM and IGoR tools using an EM algorithm. The tcR package in R was used for shared clonotype analysis, with sharing normalized by the product of cloneset sizes. Out-of-frame nonproductive sequences were analyzed to study raw recombination free of thymic and clonal selection effects. TCRdb reworked the public reads: Q25 trimming with fastp, MiXCR clone assembly, productive beta chains retained. One record per CDR3 amino acid sequence lists the most common genes and DNA. These V and J calls originate from TCRdb's pipeline instead of the authors' own analysis. For this sample the table gives fewer than 250,000 distinct CDR3 sequences, of which around 6.9% were detected only once. The top ten constitute around 1.8% of the sample.

These same records also appear under a second study, on yellow fever vaccine responses in identical twins. Reported in the second study: The authors reported that the T cell response to vaccination in identical twins appeared partly convergent and partly personalized. Focusing on identical twins, the study followed the T cell clones that responded to the vaccine, and did so with precision.

Input material: memory (CD45RO+) T cells sorted from blood. The cell subset or site label on this specimen signifies: CD45RO+ enriched T cells. This receptor was taken from a woman in her late teens or twenties in good health. The rearranged segments are TRBV6-5 and TRBJ1-1; the best D guess is TRBD1, with 5 bases matching. The nucleotides are TGTGCCAGCAGTTACTCGAGTCAGGGAAACACTGAAGCTTTCTTT. This is translated as CASSYSSQGNTEAFF.